The TCR beta chain under discussion was sequenced for a study of identical twins. The CDR3 has 16 amino acids. J lost 6 bases, V lost 3 bases, and 8 bases had no gene match. Germline lookup yields CDR1 MNHEY and CDR2 SMNVEV (reference sequence). Study-wide results and limits: Insertions were reduced in abundant cord blood beta clonotypes but not in memory repertoires.

This clonotype was observed a handful of times. The target antigen is unknown. A single record per CDR3 protein comes from TCRdb applying MiXCR to the 5' RACE reads. The table includes approximately 240,000 distinct CDR3 sequences, over 12% detected once. The receptor comes from a woman aged 18-29 years in good health. Sequenced sample: memory (CD45RO+) T cells sorted from blood. The chain has TRBV27 and TRBJ2-1, with TRBD1 matching 10 bases. CDR3 amino acids: CASSFLTGTGANEQFF. The CDR3 DNA sequence: TGTGCCAGCAGTTTCCTGACAGGGACAGGGGCCAATGAGCAGTTCTTC.